Shown below are 8 T cell receptor beta chains from a single sample sequenced in a study of T cell responses to AZD1222 COVID-19 vaccine. Clones were sequenced by immunoSEQ multiplex PCR, and TCRdb holds only the in-frame ones, with some missing. This table has tens of thousands of clones, 80% to 90% appearing once. The specimen comprised peripheral blood, sampled on day 0 of AZD1222 vaccination. These TCRs come from an adult in good health.

The J gene is TRBJ2-7, the V gene TRBV11-2; D gene uncertain. Trimming pared 4 bases from V and 7 bases from J, leaving 8 bases between. CDR1 and CDR2 (germline): SGHAT, FQNNGV. The CDR3 totals 11 residues. The CDR3 loop is CASSWLIEQYF. Here the CDR3 DNA reads TGTGCCAGCAGCTGGCTGATAGAGCAGTACTTC. Full variable domain (remainder filled in from reference TRBV11-2 and TRBJ2-7): EAGVAQSPRYKIIEKRQSVAFWCNPISGHATLYWYQQILGQGPKLLIQFQNNGVVDDSQLPKDRFSAERLKGVDSTLKIQPAKLEDSAVYLCASSWLIEQYFGPGTRLTVT.

This chain uses TRBV4-2 with TRBJ1-5, with 11 bases that match TRBD1. V lost 1 base, J lost 0 bases, and 8 bases stayed unmatched. The CDR3 extends over 19 amino acids. Germline CDR1 is LGHNA and CDR2 is YNFKEQ. The CDR3 coding sequence is TGTGCCAGCAGCCAAGGGGGACAGGGGGGAGCGGATAGCAATCAGCCCCAGCATTTT. This codes for CASSQGGQGGADSNQPQHF.

The rearrangement joins TRBV20-1 to TRBJ2-7, with a weak D call TRBD1 (5 bases). Germline lookup yields CDR1 DFQATT and CDR2 SNEGSKA (reference sequence). The CDR3 has 13 residues. V lost 3 bases, J lost 2 bases, and 11 bases lay in between. This chain's CDR3 is CSASGAKAYEQYF. Here the CDR3 DNA reads TGCAGTGCTAGTGGGGCAAAGGCCTACGAGCAGTACTTC.

V usage is TRBV23-1 and J usage is TRBJ1-3; 8 positions agree with TRBD1. TRBV23-1 is annotated as an ORF whose role is uncertain. With V trimmed by 3 bases and J by 4 bases, 8 bases remained unmatched. The CDR3 sequence is 16 residues long. The CDR3 coding sequence is TGCGCCAGCAGTCAGCGGACAGGGAAGGGCGGAAACACCATATATTTT. Amino acids: CASSQRTGKGGNTIYF.

The chain combines TRBV13 with TRBJ2-2; D unresolved. V lost 0 bases to trimming and J lost 2 bases, with 4 bases between them. Germline V gene sequence: CDR1 PRHDT, CDR2 FYEKMQ (reference sequence). The CDR3 totals 14 residues. The CDR3 DNA sequence: TGTGCCAGCAGCTTAGGGGGCAACACCGGGGAGCTGTTTTTT. Translating gives CASSLGGNTGELFF.

The sample holds one count of this clone. The chain combines TRBV19 with TRBJ2-2; either TRBD1 or TRBD2 may supply D (5 bases each). Germline-derived CDR1 and CDR2 are LNHDA and SQIVND (reference sequence). This CDR3 region has 13 residues. The V and J ends lost 10 bases and 4 bases respectively, with 13 bases between them. CDR3 region: CAKDSGGTGELFF. The CDR3, as DNA: TGTGCCAAGGACTCTGGGGGCACCGGGGAGCTGTTTTTT.

V is TRBV25-1 and J is TRBJ1-4, with D possibly being TRBD1 (6 bases). Trimming shortened V by 3 bases and J by 8 bases, and 22 bases separated the two germline ends. The CDR3 is 17 amino acids. From germline, CDR1 is MGHDK and CDR2 SYGVNS. DNA of the CDR3: TGTGCCAGCAGTGACCGAAGGGGGGACCCCGAGGGGGAAAAACTGTTTTTT. It translates to CASSDRRGDPEGEKLFF.

Note on this clone: A far more abundant clone sits one base away, making this likely a read error. The chain carries TRBV28 and TRBJ2-1; 8 bases are a match to TRBD2. This CDR3 is built from 14 residues. The germline V gene encodes CDR1 MDHEN and CDR2 SYDVKM. The CDR3 loop is CPSTGGGSYNEQFF. CDR3 DNA sequence: TGTCCCAGCACCGGGGGGGGGTCCTACAATGAGCAGTTCTTC. Filled out from reference TRBV28 and TRBJ2-1, the complete variable domain reads DVKVTQSSRYLVKRTGEKVFLECVQDMDHENMFWYRQDPGLGLRLIYFSYDVKMKEKGDIPEGYSVSREKKERFSLILESASTNQTSMYLCPSTGGGSYNEQFFGPGTRLTVL.